The 25 T cell receptor beta chains below were found in one sample sequenced in a study of T-cell memory formation after mild COVID-19. TCRdb fed the 5' RACE reads into MiXCR, producing one record per CDR3 protein. The table has some 440,000 distinct CDR3 sequences, around a quarter seen once. Sequencing was carried out using PBMCs or a T cell subset sorted from them (not recorded which). The receptors stem from an adult woman who had mild COVID-19 (a few samples of this study predate the infection). Cell type and time point are not known.

This chain links TRBV6-5 with TRBJ2-4; 15 bases are a match to TRBD2. V lost 6 bases, J lost 7 bases, and 7 bases stayed unmatched. The CDR3 is 16 amino acids. Germline lookup yields CDR1 MNHEY and CDR2 SVGAGI. The CDR3 loop reads CASSHPGLAGGNIQYF. The CDR3 nucleotides read TGTGCCAGCAGCCACCCTGGACTAGCGGGAGGGAACATTCAGTACTTC.

The chain couples TRBV7-6 to TRBJ2-2, with D perhaps matching TRBD2 (5 bases). The V end was cut by 5 bases, the J end by 4 bases, with 11 bases between. The germline gives CDR1 SGHVS, CDR2 FNYEAQ. The CDR3 totals 14 residues. CDR3 loop: CASSLVGGTGELFF. The CDR3 DNA follows: TGTGCCAGCAGCCTTGTTGGAGGCACCGGGGAGCTGTTTTTT.

This clonotype has only a few counts. The chain uses TRBV11-2 and TRBJ1-2, with a tentative D call TRBD1 (6 bases). Trimming pared 0 bases from V and 4 bases from J, leaving 12 bases between. The germline V gene encodes CDR1 SGHAT and CDR2 FQNNGV. The CDR3 has 15 residues. The CDR3 loop reads CASSLEAGAIYGYTF. The CDR3 coding sequence is TGTGCCAGCAGCTTAGAAGCAGGGGCCATCTATGGCTACACCTTC.

A few counts support this clonotype. The V call is TRBV9, the J call TRBJ2-7; D is unresolved. The germline CDR1 and CDR2 sequences are SGDLS and YYNGEE. This CDR3 comprises 14 residues. The germline V and J ends were trimmed by 2 bases and 0 bases, with 9 bases remaining between them. CDR3: CASSVSSLSYEQYF. CDR3 coding DNA: TGTGCCAGCAGCGTCTCCAGTCTCTCCTACGAGCAGTACTTC.

CDR3: CASKSELEETQYF. The CDR3 DNA reads as TGTGCCAGCAAAAGCGAACTGGAAGAGACCCAGTACTTC. The chain carries TRBV6-2 or TRBV6-3 and TRBJ2-5; D remains unclear. Trimming shortened V by 7 bases and J by 3 bases, and 12 bases separated the two germline ends. CDR3 length: 13 residues. Germline-derived CDR1 and CDR2 are MNHEY and SVGEGT.

The rearrangement links TRBV6-2 or TRBV6-3 to TRBJ2-3; a possible D gene is TRBD1 (6 bases). There are 14 residues in the CDR3. Germline V gives CDR1 MNHEY, CDR2 SVGEGT. V lost 0 bases and J lost 8, with 12 bases in between. The CDR3 DNA is TGTGCCAGCAGTTACTCTGGTACAGGGAGTACGCAGTATTTT. Its translation: CASSYSGTGSTQYF.

This clonotype was seen more than once but under ten times. The chain couples TRBV4-1 to TRBJ2-5; 9 positions agree with TRBD2. CDR1 is MGHRA, CDR2 YSYEKL, per germline. V trimming: 0 bases; J trimming: 5 bases; junction bases outside the gene matches: 7. The CDR3 runs to 16 residues. The CDR3 coding sequence is TGCGCCAGCAGCCAAGATTCAGCGGGGGGCCGGGAGACCCAGTACTTC. This sequence encodes CASSQDSAGGRETQYF.

This chain uses TRBV4-3 with TRBJ2-1; 9 nucleotides match TRBD1. The junction had 9 bases not matched to a gene; V was cut back by 4 bases and J by 2 bases. Per the germline V gene, CDR1 is LGHNA and CDR2 is YSLEER. This CDR3 has 17 amino acids. The CDR3 DNA follows: TGCGCCAGCAGCCGAGGAGGCGGGACAGGGACCTACAATGAGCAGTTCTTC. This gives the protein CASSRGGGTGTYNEQFF.

Only a few counts were recorded for this clonotype. This sequence joins TRBV11-2 and TRBJ2-3; the D is unclear. CDR1 and CDR2 from the germline V gene are SGHAT and FQNNGV. Between the trimmed V and J ends, which lost 5 bases and 1 base, there was a span of 7 bases. The CDR3 has 13 amino acids. The CDR3, as DNA: TGTGCCAGCAGCCCAGGTCGCACAGATACGCAGTATTTT. Translation gives CASSPGRTDTQYF.

This sequence joins TRBV6-2 or TRBV6-3 and TRBJ1-5; 8 positions agree with TRBD1. The CDR3 loop spans 12 amino acids. Per germline, CDR1 MNHEY and CDR2 SVGEGT. V lost 10 bases and J lost 5; bases outside the gene matches: 4. As DNA, the CDR3 is TGTGCCACCAGACAGGGGCATCAGCCCCAGCATTTT. It is translated as CATRQGHQPQHF.

The genes are TRBV6-5 and TRBJ2-1; 10 positions agree with TRBD2. The CDR3 is made up of 15 amino acids. Germline V gene data show CDR1 as MNHEY and CDR2 as SVGAGI. V shed 6 bases and J 2 bases; nucleotides not matched to a gene: 4. For the CDR3, the DNA is TGTGCCAGCAGATCTACTAGCGGGGCCTACAATGAGCAGTTCTTC. Protein: CASRSTSGAYNEQFF.

The chain has TRBV12-3 or TRBV12-4 and TRBJ1-5, with 11 bases aligning to TRBD1. V lost 2 bases and J lost 7; bases outside the gene matches: 10. This CDR3 is 17 amino acids long. In DNA form, the CDR3 reads TGTGCCAGCAGTTTATCTGCTGGGACAGGGGGATCGCAGCCCCAGCATTTT. The encoded protein is CASSLSAGTGGSQPQHF.

This clonotype appeared a few times. The chain carries TRBV7-6 and TRBJ1-1; a possible D gene is TRBD1 (6 bases). V shed 2 bases and J shed 3 bases, with 10 bases lying between them. Per germline, CDR1 SGHVS and CDR2 FNYEAQ. The CDR3 extends over 14 amino acids. Written as DNA, the CDR3 is TGTGCCAGCAGCTTATCGGGGGCTGACACTGAAGCTTTCTTT. Translated: CASSLSGADTEAFF.

This chain joins TRBV19 and TRBJ2-7; 7 positions match TRBD1. Unmatched junction bases numbered 4, after V lost 4 bases and J lost 1 base. In germline, CDR1 is LNHDA, CDR2 SQIVND (reference sequence). The CDR3 spans 14 residues. CDR3 sequence reads: CASSTQGISYEQYF. The CDR3 DNA follows: TGTGCCAGTAGTACACAGGGGATTTCCTACGAGCAGTACTTC.

This chain uses TRBV5-1 with TRBJ2-3; TRBD1 matches at 9 bases. The germline V gene encodes CDR1 SGHRS and CDR2 YFSETQ. This CDR3 spans 17 amino acids. V shed 0 bases and J 0 bases; nucleotides not matched to a gene: 5. The CDR3 reads CASSLAWTGDSTDTQYF. CDR3 coding DNA: TGCGCCAGCAGCTTGGCTTGGACAGGGGACAGCACAGATACGCAGTATTTT.

This chain links TRBV20-1 with TRBJ2-1; D is ambiguous. The CDR3 totals 11 residues. Trimming stripped 3 bases from V and 6 bases from J, with 6 bases between. CDR1 and CDR2 from the germline V gene are DFQATT and SNEGSKA (reference sequence). CDR3 nucleotides: TGCAGTGCTAGTCCATCCAATGAGCAGTTCTTC. Protein: CSASPSNEQFF.

The chain combines TRBV9 with TRBJ1-6; 7 bases match TRBD1. CDR3 size: 16 residues. V shed 4 bases, J shed 6 bases, and the junction held 10 bases outside the gene matches. Per germline, CDR1 SGDLS and CDR2 YYNGEE. CDR3 DNA sequence: TGTGCCAGCAGCCAGGGCAGAGGACAGGTTAATTCACCCCTCCACTTT. Residues: CASSQGRGQVNSPLHF.

The V call is TRBV7-6, the J call TRBJ2-5; 7 nucleotides agree with TRBD2. Germline V gene sequence: CDR1 SGHVS, CDR2 FNYEAQ. The CDR3 extends over 15 amino acids. Germline trimming cut 5 bases from V and 3 bases from J; bases unmatched to any gene: 9. The CDR3 DNA is TGTGCCAGCAGCGCAAGGCCCAGCGGGGAAGAGACCCAGTACTTC. This gives the protein CASSARPSGEETQYF.

The chain has TRBV6-6 and TRBJ2-3; TRBD1 is a possible D gene (5 bases). The CDR3 spans 14 residues. The V end lost 4 bases, the J end lost 8 bases, and 16 bases lay between the germline ends. Germline V gene data show CDR1 as MNHNY and CDR2 as SVGAGI (reference sequence). The CDR3: CASSLPRDWVTQYF. The CDR3 nucleotides are TGTGCCAGCAGTTTACCCAGGGATTGGGTTACGCAGTATTTT.

The chain combines TRBV15 with TRBJ1-2; 7 bases fit TRBD1. The V gene end was trimmed by 6 bases and the J gene end by 4 bases; junction bases not matched to a gene: 11. The CDR3 has 15 residues. Looked up from germline, CDR1 is LNHNV and CDR2 is YYDKDF (reference sequence). CDR3 in DNA: TGTGCCACCAGGCCACAGGGGTTTCCTGGCTATGGCTACACCTTC. It yields the protein CATRPQGFPGYGYTF.

Comments on this clonotype: This may be a read error, as it is one base from a much larger clone. The CDR3 reads CAINEPGDEKQFF. In DNA, the CDR3 is TGTGCCATCAACGAACCGGGGGATGAAAAACAGTTTTTT. The chain couples TRBV10-3 to TRBJ1-4, with D perhaps TRBD1 (5 bases). This CDR3 has 13 residues. Germline V gives CDR1 ENHRY, CDR2 SYGVKD.

This clonotype was counted a single time. The chain links TRBV7-9 to TRBJ1-5; D possibly corresponds to TRBD1 (6 bases). From germline, CDR1 is SEHNR and CDR2 FQNEAQ (reference sequence). V lost 6 bases, J lost 2 bases, and 17 bases lay in between. The CDR3 is 16 residues long. The CDR3 region is CASSPTGLRGNQPQHF. The DNA for the CDR3 is TGTGCCAGCAGTCCCACAGGGTTACGGGGCAATCAGCCCCAGCATTTT.

The chain has TRBV24-1 and TRBJ2-1; 12 bases are shared with TRBD2. Germline V gives CDR1 KGHDR, CDR2 SFDVKD. The V segment lost 5 bases and the J segment 7 bases; nucleotides outside the gene matches: 2. The CDR3 consists of 14 residues. The CDR3 spells CATSGTSGMNEQFF. As DNA, the CDR3 is TGTGCCACCAGTGGGACTAGCGGGATGAATGAGCAGTTCTTC.

This clonotype came up once. The J gene is TRBJ1-2, the V gene TRBV18; the D is unclear. V was pared by 2 bases and J by 4 bases, with 11 bases between. The germline gives CDR1 KGHSH, CDR2 LQKENI. CDR3 length equals 14 residues. The CDR3 nucleotides are TGTGCCAGCTCACCAGAGGCGGGTCGCTATGGCTACACCTTC. Its protein is CASSPEAGRYGYTF.

This clonotype was counted a few times. This chain uses TRBV15 with TRBJ2-1; TRBD2 matches 7 bases. In germline, CDR1 is LNHNV, CDR2 YYDKDF (reference sequence). This CDR3 has 15 amino acids. V trimming: 1 base; J trimming: 7 bases; junction bases outside the gene matches: 7. CDR3: CATSRGRAGVNEQFF. The DNA for the CDR3 is TGTGCCACCAGCAGAGGACGCGCGGGGGTGAATGAGCAGTTCTTC.